One and the same sample provided the 10 T cell receptor beta chains below, sequenced in a study of blood T cell repertoires in COVID-19. The data were produced by immunoSEQ multiplex PCR, yet TCRdb's version contains in-frame clones alone and is incomplete. The sample yields around 130,000 clones, approximately 81% seen once. The source material was peripheral blood. Every receptor here comes from a man in his 60s with acute or convalescent COVID-19.

CDR3 in amino acids: CASSIWPLNTEAFF. The CDR3 nucleotides are TGTGCCAGTAGTATTTGGCCACTGAACACTGAAGCTTTCTTT. The chain couples TRBV19 to TRBJ1-1; D is uncertain. The V end lost 3 bases, the J end lost 0 bases, and 8 bases lay between the germline ends. The CDR3 runs to 14 residues. Germline CDR1 and CDR2: LNHDA and SQIVND (reference sequence).

J is TRBJ2-3 and V is TRBV7-2; perhaps TRBD2 as D (6 bases). V dropped 1 base and J dropped 2 bases, with 10 bases sitting between them. CDR3 length equals 15 residues. Germline V gene data show CDR1 as SGHTA and CDR2 as FQGNSA. The CDR3 DNA reads TGTGCCAGCAGCTTAGTGGCGGGGAACACAGATACGCAGTATTTT. Its protein is CASSLVAGNTDTQYF.

V gene TRBV19 combines with J gene TRBJ2-7, with TRBD1 matching 7 bases. The germline gives CDR1 LNHDA, CDR2 SQIVND (reference sequence). The CDR3 sequence is 15 residues long. With 6 bases clipped from V and 2 bases from J, the junction kept 10 bases outside the gene matches. CDR3 in amino acids: CASRDRQGSAYEQYF. CDR3 nucleotides: TGTGCCAGTAGGGACAGGCAAGGGTCGGCCTACGAGCAGTACTTC.

The chain uses TRBV28 and TRBJ2-7; D might be TRBD2 (6 bases). V was shortened by 3 bases and J by 5 bases, with 14 bases between the two germline ends. Per germline, CDR1 MDHEN and CDR2 SYDVKM. The CDR3 sequence is 14 residues long. CDR3 nucleotides: TGTGCCAGCAGTTTCTCGGACGGAGGGAACGAGCAGTACTTC. This translates into CASSFSDGGNEQYF.

The chain joins TRBV19 to TRBJ2-1, with 7 bases that match TRBD2. J was trimmed by 9 bases and V by 0 bases; bases with no gene match: 8. Germline-derived CDR1 and CDR2 are LNHDA and SQIVND (reference sequence). The CDR3 runs to 15 residues. As DNA, the CDR3 is TGTGCCAGTAGTATAGAGCCAGGACTAGTTTTTGAGCAGTTCTTC. Protein: CASSIEPGLVFEQFF.

The sample holds one count of this clone. The chain carries TRBV6-5 and TRBJ2-1, with 7 bases fitting TRBD1. The CDR3 has 13 amino acids. V gave up 5 bases and J gave up 5 bases; unmatched junction bases: 3. The germline CDR1 and CDR2 sequences are MNHEY and SVGAGI. The CDR3: CASSLTGDNEQFF. As DNA, the CDR3 is TGTGCCAGCAGTCTTACAGGGGACAATGAGCAGTTCTTC.

The chain links TRBV5-6 to TRBJ2-7; D is perhaps TRBD2 (6 bases). Trimming left V 4 bases short and J 4 bases short, with 15 bases between. This CDR3 region has 14 residues. CDR1 is SGHDT, CDR2 YYEEEE, per germline. The CDR3 sequence is CASSAVVGLYEQYF. CDR3 in DNA: TGTGCCAGCAGCGCTGTAGTGGGACTGTACGAGCAGTACTTC. The complete variable domain, with remaining parts taken from reference TRBV5-6 and TRBJ2-7, reads DAGVTQSPTHLIKTRGQQVTLRCSPKSGHDTVSWYQQALGQGPQFIFQYYEEEERQRGNFPDRFSGHQFPNYSSELNVNALLLGDSALYLCASSAVVGLYEQYFGPGTRLTVT.

The chain carries TRBV28 and TRBJ2-5; 10 bases map to TRBD2. The CDR3 has 17 amino acids. Germline-derived CDR1 and CDR2 are MDHEN and SYDVKM. Losses at the gene ends were 4 bases for V and 4 bases for J; bases not matched to a gene: 12. The CDR3 coding sequence is TGTGCCAGCAGTTCCGGATTCCTAGCGGGAGAGGGAGAGACCCAGTACTTC. Translation gives CASSSGFLAGEGETQYF.

This clone was counted a single time. The chain is built from TRBV7-2 and TRBJ2-3, with 9 positions matching TRBD2. Per germline, CDR1 SGHTA and CDR2 FQGNSA. The junction had 2 bases not matched to a gene; V was cut back by 5 bases and J by 2 bases. CDR3 length: 14 amino acids. CDR3 coding DNA: TGTGCCAGCAGCACTAGCGGGTTCACAGATACGCAGTATTTT. Its translation is CASSTSGFTDTQYF.

J is TRBJ2-3 and V is TRBV9; 7 bases are a match to TRBD2. Trimming at V came to 0 bases and at J to 5 bases, leaving 6 bases not matched to a gene. This CDR3 contains 15 residues. Germline-derived CDR1 and CDR2 are SGDLS and YYNGEE. The CDR3 protein is CASSVGLAARDTQYF. CDR3 coding DNA: TGTGCCAGCAGCGTAGGTCTAGCGGCTAGAGATACGCAGTATTTT. The full variable domain, completed using reference TRBV9 and TRBJ2-3, is DSGVTQTPKHLITATGQRVTLRCSPRSGDLSVYWYQQSLDQGLQFLIQYYNGEERAKGNILERFSAQQFPDLHSELNLSSLELGDSALYFCASSVGLAARDTQYFGPGTRLTVL.